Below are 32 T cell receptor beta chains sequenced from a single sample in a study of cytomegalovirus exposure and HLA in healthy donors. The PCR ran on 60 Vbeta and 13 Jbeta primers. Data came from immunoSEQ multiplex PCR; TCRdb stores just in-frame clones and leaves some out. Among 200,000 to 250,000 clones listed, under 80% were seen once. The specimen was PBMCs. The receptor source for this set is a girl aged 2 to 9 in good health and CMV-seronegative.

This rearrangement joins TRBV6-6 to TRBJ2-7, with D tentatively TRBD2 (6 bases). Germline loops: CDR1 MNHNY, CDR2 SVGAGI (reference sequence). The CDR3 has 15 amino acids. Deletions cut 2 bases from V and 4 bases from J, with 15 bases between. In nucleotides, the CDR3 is TGTGCCAGCAGTTACCATCGACTAGTTTCGTACGAGCAGTACTTC. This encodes CASSYHRLVSYEQYF.

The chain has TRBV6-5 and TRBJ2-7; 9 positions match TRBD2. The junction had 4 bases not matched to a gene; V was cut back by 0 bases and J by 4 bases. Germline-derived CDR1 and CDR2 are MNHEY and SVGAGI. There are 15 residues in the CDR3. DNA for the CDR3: TGTGCCAGCAGTTACTCGGCTAGCGGGGAGTACGAGCAGTACTTC. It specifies CASSYSASGEYEQYF.

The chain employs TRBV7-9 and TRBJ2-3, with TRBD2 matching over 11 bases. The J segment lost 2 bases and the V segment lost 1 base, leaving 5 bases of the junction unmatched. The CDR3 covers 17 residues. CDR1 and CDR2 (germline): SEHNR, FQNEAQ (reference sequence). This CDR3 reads CASSLVTSGAFTDTQYF. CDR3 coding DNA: TGTGCCAGCAGCTTAGTGACTAGCGGGGCCTTCACAGATACGCAGTATTTT.

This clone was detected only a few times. DNA of the CDR3: TGTGCCAGCTCACCTAATCCGGGACAGGGTTCCTATGGCTACACCTTC. As protein: CASSPNPGQGSYGYTF. The rearrangement uses TRBV18 and TRBJ1-2; 9 bases are a match to TRBD1. Trimming took 3 bases from V and 4 from J; bases not matched to a gene: 9. There are 16 residues in the CDR3. Germline CDR1 KGHSH, CDR2 LQKENI.

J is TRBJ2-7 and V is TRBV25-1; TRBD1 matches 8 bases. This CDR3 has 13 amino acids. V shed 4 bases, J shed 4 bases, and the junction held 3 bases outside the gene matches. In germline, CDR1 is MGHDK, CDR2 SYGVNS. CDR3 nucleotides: TGTGCCAGCAGTGCCAGGGGGCAATACGAGCAGTACTTC. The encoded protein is CASSARGQYEQYF.

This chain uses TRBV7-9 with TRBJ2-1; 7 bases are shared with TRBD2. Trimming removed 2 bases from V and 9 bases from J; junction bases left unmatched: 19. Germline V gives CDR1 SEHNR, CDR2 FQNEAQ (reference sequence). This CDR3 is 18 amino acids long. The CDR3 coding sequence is TGTGCCAGCAGCTTATTCGGTCTTAAGGGAGGGCCTAGGGGTGAGCAGTTCTTC. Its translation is CASSLFGLKGGPRGEQFF.

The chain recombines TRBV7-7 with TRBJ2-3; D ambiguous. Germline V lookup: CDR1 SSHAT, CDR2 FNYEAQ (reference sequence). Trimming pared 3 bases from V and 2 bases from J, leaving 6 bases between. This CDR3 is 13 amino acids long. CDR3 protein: CASSLTPTDTQYF. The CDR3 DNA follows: TGTGCCAGCAGCTTGACTCCCACAGATACGCAGTATTTT.

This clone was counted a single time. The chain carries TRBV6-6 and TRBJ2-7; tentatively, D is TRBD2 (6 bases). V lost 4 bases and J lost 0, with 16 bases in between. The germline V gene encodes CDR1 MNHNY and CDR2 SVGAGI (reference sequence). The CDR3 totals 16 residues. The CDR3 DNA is TGTGCCAGCAGTTCCCTTGGGGGGACGGTCTCCTACGAGCAGTACTTC. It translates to CASSSLGGTVSYEQYF.

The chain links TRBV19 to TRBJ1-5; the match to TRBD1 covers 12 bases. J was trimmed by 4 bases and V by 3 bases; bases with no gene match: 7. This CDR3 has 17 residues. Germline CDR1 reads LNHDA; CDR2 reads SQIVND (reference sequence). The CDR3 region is CASSMTGQGAMNQPQHF. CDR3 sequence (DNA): TGTGCCAGTAGTATGACGGGACAGGGGGCCATGAATCAGCCCCAGCATTTT.

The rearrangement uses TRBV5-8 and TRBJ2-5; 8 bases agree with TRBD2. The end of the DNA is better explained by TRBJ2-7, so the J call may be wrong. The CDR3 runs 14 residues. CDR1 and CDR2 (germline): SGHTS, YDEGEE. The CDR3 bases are TGTGCCAGCAGCTTGGATTTAGCGGGGTACGAGCAGTACTTC. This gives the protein CASSLDLAGYEQYF.

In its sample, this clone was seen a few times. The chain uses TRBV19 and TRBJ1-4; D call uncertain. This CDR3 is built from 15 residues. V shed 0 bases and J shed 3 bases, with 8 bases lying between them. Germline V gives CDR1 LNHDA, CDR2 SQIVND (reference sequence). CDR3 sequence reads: CASSIDWRPNEKLFF. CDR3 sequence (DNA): TGTGCCAGTAGTATAGATTGGAGACCTAATGAAAAACTGTTTTTT. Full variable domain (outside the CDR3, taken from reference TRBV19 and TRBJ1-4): DGGITQSPKYLFRKEGQNVTLSCEQNLNHDAMYWYRQDPGQGLRLIYYSQIVNDFQKGDIAEGYSVSREKKESFPLTVTSAQKNPTAFYLCASSIDWRPNEKLFFGSGTQLSVL.

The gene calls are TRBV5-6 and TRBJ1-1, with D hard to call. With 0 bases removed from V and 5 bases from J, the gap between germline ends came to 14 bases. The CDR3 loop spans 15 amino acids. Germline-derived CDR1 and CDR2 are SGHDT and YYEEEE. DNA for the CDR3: TGTGCCAGCAGCTTGGTTGGAACAGCCCAGACTGAAGCTTTCTTT. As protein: CASSLVGTAQTEAFF.

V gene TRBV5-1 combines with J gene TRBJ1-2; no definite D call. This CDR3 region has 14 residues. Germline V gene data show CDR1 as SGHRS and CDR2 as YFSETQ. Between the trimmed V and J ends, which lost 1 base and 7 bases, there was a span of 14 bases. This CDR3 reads CASSLMTGEAGYTF. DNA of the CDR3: TGCGCCAGCAGCTTGATGACGGGAGAAGCTGGCTACACCTTC.

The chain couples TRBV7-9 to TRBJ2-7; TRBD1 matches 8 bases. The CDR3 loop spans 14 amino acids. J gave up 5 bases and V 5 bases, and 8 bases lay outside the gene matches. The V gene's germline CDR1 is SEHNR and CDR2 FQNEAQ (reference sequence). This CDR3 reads CASSKAGGKDEQYF. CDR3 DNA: TGTGCCAGCAGCAAGGCAGGGGGCAAGGACGAGCAGTACTTC.

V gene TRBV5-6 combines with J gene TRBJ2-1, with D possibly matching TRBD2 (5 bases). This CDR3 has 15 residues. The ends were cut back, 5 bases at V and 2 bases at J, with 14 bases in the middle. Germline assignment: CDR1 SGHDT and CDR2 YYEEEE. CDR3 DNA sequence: TGTGCCAGCAGACTAGATCCCGATGCCTACAATGAGCAGTTCTTC. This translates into CASRLDPDAYNEQFF.

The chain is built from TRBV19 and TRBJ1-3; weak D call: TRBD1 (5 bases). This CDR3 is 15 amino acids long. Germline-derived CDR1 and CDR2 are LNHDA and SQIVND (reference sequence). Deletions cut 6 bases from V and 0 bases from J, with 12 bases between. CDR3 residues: CASSTRQHSGNTIYF. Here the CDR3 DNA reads TGTGCCAGTAGCACCAGACAGCACTCTGGAAACACCATATATTTT.

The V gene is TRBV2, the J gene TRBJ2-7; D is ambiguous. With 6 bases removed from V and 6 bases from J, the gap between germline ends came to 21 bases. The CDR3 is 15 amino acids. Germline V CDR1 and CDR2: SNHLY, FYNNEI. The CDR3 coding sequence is TGTGCCAGCAGGGATAGACAAGCAATCACCTCCGAGCAGTACTTC. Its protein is CASRDRQAITSEQYF.

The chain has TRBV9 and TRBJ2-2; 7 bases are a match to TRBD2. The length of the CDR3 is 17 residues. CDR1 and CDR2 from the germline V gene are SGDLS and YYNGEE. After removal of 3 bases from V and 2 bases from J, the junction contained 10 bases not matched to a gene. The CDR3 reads CASSAVSGTINTGELFF. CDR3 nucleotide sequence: TGTGCCAGCAGCGCAGTCTCCGGGACTATCAACACCGGGGAGCTGTTTTTT.

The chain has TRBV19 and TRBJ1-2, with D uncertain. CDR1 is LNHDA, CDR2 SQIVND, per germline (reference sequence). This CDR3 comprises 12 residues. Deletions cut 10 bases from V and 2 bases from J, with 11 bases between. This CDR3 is CAIHDGNYGYTF. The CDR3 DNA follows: TGTGCCATTCACGACGGGAACTATGGCTACACCTTC.

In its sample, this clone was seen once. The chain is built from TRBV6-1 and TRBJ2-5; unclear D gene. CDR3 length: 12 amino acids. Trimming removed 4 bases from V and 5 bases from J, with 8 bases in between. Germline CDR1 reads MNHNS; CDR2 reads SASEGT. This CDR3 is CASSVSRETQYF. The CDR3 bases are TGTGCCAGCAGTGTTAGTCGGGAGACCCAGTACTTC.

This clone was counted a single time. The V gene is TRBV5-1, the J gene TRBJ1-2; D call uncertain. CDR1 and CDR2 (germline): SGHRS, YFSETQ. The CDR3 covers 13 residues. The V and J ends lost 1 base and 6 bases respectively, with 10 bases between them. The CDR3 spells CASSLRGRDGYTF. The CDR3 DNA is TGCGCCAGCAGCTTGCGGGGAAGGGATGGCTACACCTTC.

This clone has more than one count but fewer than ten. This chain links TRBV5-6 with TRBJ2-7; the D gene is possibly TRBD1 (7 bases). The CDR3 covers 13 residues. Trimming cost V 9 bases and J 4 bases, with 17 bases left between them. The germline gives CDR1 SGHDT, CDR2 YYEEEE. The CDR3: CATKGRDRYEQYF. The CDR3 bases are TGTGCCACCAAAGGGCGGGACAGATACGAGCAGTACTTC.

The CDR3 loop reads CASSLGQPDYGYTF. The CDR3 nucleotides read TGTGCCAGCAGTTTGGGGCAGCCAGATTATGGCTACACCTTC. The J gene is TRBJ1-2, the V gene TRBV2; perhaps TRBD1 as D (5 bases). Per the germline V gene, CDR1 is SNHLY and CDR2 is FYNNEI. The V gene lost 5 bases and the J gene lost 5 bases, with 15 bases spanning the gap. CDR3 size: 14 residues.

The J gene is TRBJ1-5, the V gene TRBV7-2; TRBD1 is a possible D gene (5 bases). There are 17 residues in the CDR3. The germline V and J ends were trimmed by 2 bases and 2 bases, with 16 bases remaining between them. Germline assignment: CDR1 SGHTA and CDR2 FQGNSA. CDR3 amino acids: CASSLNLGVFGNQPQHF. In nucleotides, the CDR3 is TGTGCCAGCAGCTTAAATTTAGGGGTGTTTGGCAATCAGCCCCAGCATTTT.

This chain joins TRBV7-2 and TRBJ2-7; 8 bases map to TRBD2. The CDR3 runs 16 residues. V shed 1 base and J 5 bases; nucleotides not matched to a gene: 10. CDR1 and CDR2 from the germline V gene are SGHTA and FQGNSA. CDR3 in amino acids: CASSLDGPGLVHEQYF. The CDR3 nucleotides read TGTGCCAGCAGCTTAGATGGCCCGGGACTAGTCCACGAGCAGTACTTC.

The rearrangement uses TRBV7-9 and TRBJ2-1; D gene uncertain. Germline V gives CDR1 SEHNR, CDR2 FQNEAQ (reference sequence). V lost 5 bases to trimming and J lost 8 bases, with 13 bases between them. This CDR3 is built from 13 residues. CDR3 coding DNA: TGTGCCAGCAGCCCACCCGGTCCGGATGAGCAGTTCTTC. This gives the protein CASSPPGPDEQFF.

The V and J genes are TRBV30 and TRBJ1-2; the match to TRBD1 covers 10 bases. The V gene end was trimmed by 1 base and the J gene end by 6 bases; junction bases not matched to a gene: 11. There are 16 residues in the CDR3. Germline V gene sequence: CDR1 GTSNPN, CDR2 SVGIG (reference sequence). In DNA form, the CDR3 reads TGTGCCTGGAGTGGACCGCGGACAGGGGGAACCCATGGCTACACCTTC. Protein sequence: CAWSGPRTGGTHGYTF.

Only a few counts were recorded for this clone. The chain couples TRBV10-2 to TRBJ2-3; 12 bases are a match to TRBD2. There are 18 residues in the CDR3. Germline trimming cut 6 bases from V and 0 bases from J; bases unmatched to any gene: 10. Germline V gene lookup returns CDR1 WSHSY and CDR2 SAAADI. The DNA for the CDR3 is TGCGCCAGCAGCCAGGGACTAGCGGGCCCCTCTAGCACAGATACGCAGTATTTT. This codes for CASSQGLAGPSSTDTQYF.

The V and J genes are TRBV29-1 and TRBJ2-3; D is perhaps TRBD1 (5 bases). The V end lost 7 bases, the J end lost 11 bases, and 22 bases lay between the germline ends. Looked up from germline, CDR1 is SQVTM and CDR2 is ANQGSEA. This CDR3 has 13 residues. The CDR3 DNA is TGCAGCGCCCATACAGGAAACCCCCTGGTGCAGTATTTT. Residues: CSAHTGNPLVQYF.

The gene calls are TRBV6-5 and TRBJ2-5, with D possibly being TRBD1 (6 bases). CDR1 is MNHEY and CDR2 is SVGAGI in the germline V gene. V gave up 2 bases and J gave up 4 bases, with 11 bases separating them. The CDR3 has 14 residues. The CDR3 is CASSYRGSSETQYF. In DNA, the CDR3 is TGTGCCAGCAGTTACAGGGGGTCGTCAGAGACCCAGTACTTC.

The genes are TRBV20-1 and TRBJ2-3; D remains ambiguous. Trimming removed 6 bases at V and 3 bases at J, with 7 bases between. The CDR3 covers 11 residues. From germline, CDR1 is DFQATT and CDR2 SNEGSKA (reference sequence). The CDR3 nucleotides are TGCAGTGCAGACATTACAGATACGCAGTATTTT. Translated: CSADITDTQYF.

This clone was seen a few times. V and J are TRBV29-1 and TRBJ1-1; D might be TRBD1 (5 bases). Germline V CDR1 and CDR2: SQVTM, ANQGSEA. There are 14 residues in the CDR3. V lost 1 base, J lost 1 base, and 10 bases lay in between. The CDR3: CSVEVQGGNTEAFF. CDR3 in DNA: TGCAGCGTTGAAGTCCAGGGCGGGAACACTGAAGCTTTCTTT.